This note documents a single TCR beta chain sequence. Antigen specificity is unknown. The data are from a study of cytomegalovirus exposure and HLA in healthy donors. The PCR contained 60 Vbeta and 13 Jbeta primers. Produced via immunoSEQ multiplex PCR; TCRdb's table is partial and in-frame only. The table records more than 110,000 clones, 60% to 80% of them present only once. With 2 bases removed from V and 2 bases from J, the gap between germline ends came to 11 bases. This CDR3 spans 15 amino acids. CDR1 and CDR2 from the germline V gene are SGHRS and YFSETQ. Findings and caveats of the study: As a later analysis showed, a missense DCLRE1C variant was linked to trimming of TCR beta V- and J-genes. Reportedly, a later analysis found an Asian-associated ancestry cluster had fewer N-insertions than the roughly 700-donor mean. In a later analysis, parvovirus B19, influenza, CMV and Epstein-Barr virus appeared linked to several top co-occurrence clusters.

The J gene is TRBJ2-1, the V gene TRBV5-1; D gene ambiguous. Input material: PBMCs. This clonotype was obtained from a woman aged 50 to 60 in good health and CMV-seronegative. The CDR3 DNA reads TGCGCCAGCAGCTTCGAACACCCAACCTACAATGAGCAGTTCTTC. This translates into CASSFEHPTYNEQFF.